The text below deals with one TCR beta chain. Its antigen is unidentified. This could be a read error, since a much larger clone is one nucleotide away. This record comes from a study of regulatory T cells in long-lasting Graves disease. Study in general: Treatment with antithyroid drugs for over 5 years, together with positive TSH receptor antibodies, meant persistent Graves' disease.

HTBI primers from iRepertoire and Arm-PCR of CDR3 regions yielded the TCR beta libraries. Each CDR3 protein is one row after TCRdb ran MiXCR on the multiplex PCR reads. The data contain around 400,000 distinct CDR3 sequences, 20% to 30% of them seen just once; the ten biggest clones take up around 26%. Time point specified: persistent/refractory GD, antithyroid drugs over 5 years with positive TRAb. After RNA was extracted from PBMCs, the TCR library was made from it. Germline lookup yields CDR1 MNHNS and CDR2 SASEGT. CDR3 length: 13 residues. Whole-study findings and limits: Persistent disease preferred TRBV28, TRBJ1-2 and TRBJ2-5. The work looked only at peripheral blood and did not look at thyroid tissue. Whereas 966 public clonotypes were shared by new patients, persistent patients shared more, at a few thousand.

This rearrangement joins TRBV6-1 to TRBJ1-2; the match to TRBD1 covers 7 bases. The sequenced sample was peripheral blood mononuclear cells (PBMCs), obtained when the disease was refractory, from a patient treated with antithyroid drugs. The receptor's source is a female donor with Graves disease. This CDR3 is CASSLDRARGCTF. The CDR3, as DNA: TGTGCCAGCAGTCTCGACAGGGCTCGGGGCTGCACCTTC.